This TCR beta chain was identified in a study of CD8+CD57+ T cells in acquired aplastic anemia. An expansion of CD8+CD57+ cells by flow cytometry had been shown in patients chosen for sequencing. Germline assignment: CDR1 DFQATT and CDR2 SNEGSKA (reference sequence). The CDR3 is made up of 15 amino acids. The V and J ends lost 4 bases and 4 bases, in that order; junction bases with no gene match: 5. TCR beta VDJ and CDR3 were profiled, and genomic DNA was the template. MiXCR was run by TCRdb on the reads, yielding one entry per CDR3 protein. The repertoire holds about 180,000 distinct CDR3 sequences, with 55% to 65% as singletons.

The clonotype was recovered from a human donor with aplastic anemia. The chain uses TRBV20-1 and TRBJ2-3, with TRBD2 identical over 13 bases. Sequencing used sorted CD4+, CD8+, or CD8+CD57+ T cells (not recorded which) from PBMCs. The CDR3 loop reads CSATWTSGSSDTQYF. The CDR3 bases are TGCAGTGCTACCTGGACTAGCGGGAGCTCAGATACGCAGTATTTT.